The present T cell receptor (beta chain) was sequenced within a study of cytomegalovirus exposure and HLA in healthy donors. 60 Vbeta and 13 Jbeta primers were used in PCR. TCRdb keeps only in-frame clones here, not all; method: immunoSEQ multiplex PCR. This repertoire shows some 150,000 clones, over 70% found once; its top ten account for roughly 13%. The CDR3 sequence is 12 residues long. Germline CDR1 and CDR2: MDHEN and SYDVKM. The trim removed 6 bases at V and 6 bases at J, leaving 2 bases unmatched. The chain employs TRBV28 and TRBJ1-5; 7 bases agree with TRBD1. The receptor comes from a young man in good health and CMV-seropositive. Material: PBMCs. Here the CDR3 reads CASRGGAQPQHF. In DNA form, the CDR3 reads TGTGCCAGCAGAGGGGGCGCTCAGCCCCAGCATTTT.